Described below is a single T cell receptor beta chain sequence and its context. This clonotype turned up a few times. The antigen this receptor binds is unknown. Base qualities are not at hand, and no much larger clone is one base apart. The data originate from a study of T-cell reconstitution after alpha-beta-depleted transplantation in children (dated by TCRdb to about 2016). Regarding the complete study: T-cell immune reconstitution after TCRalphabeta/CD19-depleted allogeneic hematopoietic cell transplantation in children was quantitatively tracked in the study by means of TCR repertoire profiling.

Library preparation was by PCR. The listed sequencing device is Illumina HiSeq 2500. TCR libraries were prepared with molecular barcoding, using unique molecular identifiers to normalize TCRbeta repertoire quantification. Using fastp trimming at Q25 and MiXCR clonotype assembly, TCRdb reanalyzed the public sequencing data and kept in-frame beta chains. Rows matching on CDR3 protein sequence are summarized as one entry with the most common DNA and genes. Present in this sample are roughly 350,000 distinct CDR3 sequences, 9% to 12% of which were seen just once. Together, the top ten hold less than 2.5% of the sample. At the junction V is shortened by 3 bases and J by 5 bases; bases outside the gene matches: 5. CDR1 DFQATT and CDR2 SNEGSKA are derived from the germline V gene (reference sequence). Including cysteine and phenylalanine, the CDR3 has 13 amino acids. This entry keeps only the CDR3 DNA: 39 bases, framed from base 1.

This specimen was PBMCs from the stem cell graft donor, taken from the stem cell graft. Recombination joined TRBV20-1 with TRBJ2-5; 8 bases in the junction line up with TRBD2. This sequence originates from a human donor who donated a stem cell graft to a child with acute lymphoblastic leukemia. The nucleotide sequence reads TGCAGTGCTAGGCCGCGGACTAGCGAGACCCAGTACTTC. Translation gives CSARPRTSETQYF.